The clone carrying this TCR beta chain turned up a few times. The antigen is undetermined. The data were taken from a study of blood T cells in healthy people across ages. For the second PCR, which ran for about 7 to 11 cycles, a sample-barcoded 5' primer and a J-beta primer mix were used. TCRdb itself ran the 5' RACE reads through MiXCR, one entry per CDR3 protein. The data contain roughly 830,000 distinct CDR3 sequences, around two thirds of them singletons. Caucasian individuals from Russia who were healthy and aged roughly 6 to 90 acted as donors. Each sample gave at least 6 million isolated PBMCs. Study findings and constraints: Considered underestimates were the diversity estimates obtained from one million T cells.

Per the germline V gene, CDR1 is GTSNPN and CDR2 is SVGIG (reference sequence). The ends were cut back, 3 bases at V and 3 bases at J, with 5 bases in the middle. The CDR3 runs to 12 residues. The genes are TRBV30 and TRBJ2-2; D perhaps matches TRBD2 (5 bases). Material for sequencing was blood. This receptor was identified in a man aged 25 to 40 in good health. In DNA, the CDR3 is TGTGCCTGGAGGGAGGACACCGGGGAGCTGTTTTTT. Its translation: CAWREDTGELFF. Filled out from reference TRBV30 and TRBJ2-2, the complete variable domain reads SQTIHQWPATLVQPVGSPLSLECTVEGTSNPNLYWYRQAAGRGLQLLFYSVGIGQISSEVPQNLSASRPQDRQFILSSKKLLLSDSGFYLCAWREDTGELFFGEGSRLTVL.